One and the same sample provided the 11 T cell receptor beta chains below, sequenced in a study of cytomegalovirus exposure and HLA in healthy donors. Use of 60 Vbeta and 13 Jbeta primers characterized the PCR. Produced via immunoSEQ multiplex PCR; TCRdb's table is partial and in-frame only. The data hold fewer than 100,000 clones, with around 68% observed a single time. The specimen was PBMCs. The source of these receptors is a female donor in good health and CMV-seronegative.

V gene TRBV6-5 combines with J gene TRBJ1-2; D remains ambiguous. Germline V CDR1 and CDR2: MNHEY, SVGAGI. The CDR3 totals 15 residues. The V end lost 0 bases, the J end lost 6 bases, and 14 bases lay between the germline ends. The CDR3 sequence is CASSYSTESPDGYTF. CDR3 coding DNA: TGTGCCAGCAGTTACTCGACGGAGTCCCCTGATGGCTACACCTTC.

The chain has TRBV5-1 and TRBJ2-1; TRBD2 is a possible D gene (6 bases). The CDR3 extends over 15 amino acids. Germline values: CDR1 SGHRS, CDR2 YFSETQ. V was cut by 0 bases and J by 7 bases, with 14 bases left in between. CDR3 nucleotide sequence: TGCGCCAGCAGCTTGGCCAGCGGGTTCGAAAATGAGCAGTTCTTC. Amino acid sequence: CASSLASGFENEQFF.

Only one count was recorded for this clone. This chain links TRBV6-5 with TRBJ1-1; D is possibly TRBD1 (6 bases). CDR1 and CDR2 from the germline V gene are MNHEY and SVGAGI. This CDR3 spans 12 amino acids. V was clipped by 5 bases and J by 6 bases, with 10 bases between them. CDR3 region: CASSNRDAEAFF. The DNA of the CDR3 is TGTGCCAGCAGTAACAGGGATGCTGAAGCTTTCTTT.

The gene calls are TRBV25-1 and TRBJ1-2, with TRBD1 as a possible D gene (6 bases). Per the germline V gene, CDR1 is MGHDK and CDR2 is SYGVNS. The length of the CDR3 is 11 residues. V shed 3 bases and J shed 14 bases, with 13 bases lying between them. CDR3 nucleotides: TGTGCCAGCAGTGATCCGAGGGGGTATACCTTC. It yields the protein CASSDPRGYTF.

This clone was counted between two and nine times. The V call is TRBV6-5, the J call TRBJ2-2; TRBD2 is a possible D gene (7 bases). Trimming left V 2 bases short and J 6 bases short, with 16 bases between. The CDR3 runs 16 residues. Germline CDR1 MNHEY, CDR2 SVGAGI. CDR3 DNA: TGTGCCAGCAGTTACACCCGGGCCGGGGGGCCCGGGGAGCTGTTTTTT. Its protein product is CASSYTRAGGPGELFF.

In its sample, this clone was seen a few times. The chain couples TRBV6-6 to TRBJ1-1; 9 bases are a match to TRBD1. CDR3 length equals 13 residues. The germline CDR1 and CDR2 sequences are MNHNY and SVGAGI (reference sequence). V was clipped by 6 bases and J by 8 bases; unmatched bases: 7. The CDR3 bases are TGTGCCAGCAGCACGGGACAGGGAACCGAAGCTTTCTTT. Its translation: CASSTGQGTEAFF.

The chain is built from TRBV7-2 and TRBJ2-1; D remains ambiguous. Germline CDR1 and CDR2: SGHTA and FQGNSA. V shed 2 bases and J shed 4 bases, with 6 bases lying between them. The CDR3 runs 13 residues. Written as DNA, the CDR3 is TGTGCCAGCAGCTTACCCCATTACAATGAGCAGTTCTTC. Translation: CASSLPHYNEQFF.

The rearrangement uses TRBV5-6 and TRBJ2-3; D ambiguous. V was clipped by 1 base and J by 7 bases, with 7 bases between them. This CDR3 comprises 12 residues. Germline values: CDR1 SGHDT, CDR2 YYEEEE. The CDR3 DNA reads TGTGCCAGCAGCTTGAGTGGGCATACGCAGTATTTT. Amino acids: CASSLSGHTQYF.

There are a few counts of this clone. This chain uses TRBV5-6 with TRBJ2-1; 8 nucleotides agree with TRBD2. The CDR3 has 12 amino acids. After removal of 0 bases from V and 12 bases from J, the junction contained 2 bases not matched to a gene. Germline CDR1 SGHDT, CDR2 YYEEEE. The CDR3 coding sequence is TGTGCCAGCAGCTTGGCTGGACTAGCGCAGTTCTTC. Protein: CASSLAGLAQFF.

This clone was detected only a few times. V usage is TRBV27 and J usage is TRBJ1-4; D gene unclear. Germline V gene data show CDR1 as MNHEY and CDR2 as SMNVEV (reference sequence). The CDR3 consists of 14 residues. V was clipped by 3 bases and J by 2 bases, with 7 bases between them. CDR3 nucleotide sequence: TGTGCCAGCAGTTTTTACGGGACTAATGAAAAACTGTTTTTT. As protein: CASSFYGTNEKLFF.

This clone turned up a few times. The genes are TRBV18 and TRBJ2-7; a possible D gene is TRBD1 (6 bases). Germline V gene lookup returns CDR1 KGHSH and CDR2 LQKENI. The CDR3 is 11 residues long. Deletions cut 5 bases from V and 5 bases from J, with 7 bases between. The CDR3 is CASSNRDEQYF. In DNA, the CDR3 is TGTGCCAGCTCAAACAGGGACGAGCAGTACTTC.